This record concerns one T cell receptor beta chain sequence. Antigen specificity is unknown. An end of the junction differs from the germline gene, which may be a read error. The data were taken from a study of blood T cells in healthy people across ages. General study findings and limits: Comparison with aged donors showed that long-lived donors had more naive CD4+ cells and higher diversity. Naive T cell percentage strongly correlated with TCR beta diversity. A conclusive naive versus antigen-experienced comparison was prevented by the unsorted PBMCs.

Germline V CDR1 and CDR2: SGHVS, FQNEAQ. CDR3 length: 13 amino acids. The use of a sample-barcoded 5' primer and a J-beta primer mix characterized a second PCR of roughly 7 to 11 cycles. TCRdb called the 5' RACE reads again in MiXCR, with one record for every CDR3 protein. The sample holds fewer than 1.5 million distinct CDR3 sequences; around 42% are singletons and the top ten take less than 8%. The chain is built from TRBV7-8 and TRBJ2-3; 11 bases map to TRBD2. What was sequenced was blood. This clonotype originated in a woman aged 18-30 years in good health. The CDR3 protein is CASSVAGGRAQYF. Here the CDR3 DNA reads TGTGCCAGCAGCGTAGCGGGAGGGAGGGCGCAGTATTTT.